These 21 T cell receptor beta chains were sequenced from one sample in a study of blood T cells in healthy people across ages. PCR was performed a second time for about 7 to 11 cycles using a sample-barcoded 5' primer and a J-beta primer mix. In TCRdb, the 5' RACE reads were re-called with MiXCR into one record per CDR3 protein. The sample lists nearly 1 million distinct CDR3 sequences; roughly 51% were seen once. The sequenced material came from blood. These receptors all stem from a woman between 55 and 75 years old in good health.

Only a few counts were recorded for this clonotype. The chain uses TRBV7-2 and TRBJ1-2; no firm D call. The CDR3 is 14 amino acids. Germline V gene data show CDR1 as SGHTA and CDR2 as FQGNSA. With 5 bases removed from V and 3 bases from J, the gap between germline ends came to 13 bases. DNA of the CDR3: TGTGCCAGCAGCCTAGGGCCGGTTTACTATGGCTACACCTTC. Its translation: CASSLGPVYYGYTF.

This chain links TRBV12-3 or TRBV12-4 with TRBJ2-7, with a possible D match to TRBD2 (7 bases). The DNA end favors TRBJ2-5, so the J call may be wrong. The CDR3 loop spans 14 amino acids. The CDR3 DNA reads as TGTGCCAGCAGTGTTCGGGGGGCAATGGAGACCCAGTACTTC. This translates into CASSVRGAMETQYF.

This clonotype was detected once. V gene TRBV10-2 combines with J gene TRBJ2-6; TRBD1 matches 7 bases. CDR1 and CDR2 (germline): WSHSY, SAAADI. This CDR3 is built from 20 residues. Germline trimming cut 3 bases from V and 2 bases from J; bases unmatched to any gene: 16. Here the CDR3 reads CASSEQLGTVGTAGANVLTF. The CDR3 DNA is TGCGCCAGCAGTGAACAGTTAGGGACAGTGGGGACGGCTGGGGCCAACGTCCTGACTTTC.

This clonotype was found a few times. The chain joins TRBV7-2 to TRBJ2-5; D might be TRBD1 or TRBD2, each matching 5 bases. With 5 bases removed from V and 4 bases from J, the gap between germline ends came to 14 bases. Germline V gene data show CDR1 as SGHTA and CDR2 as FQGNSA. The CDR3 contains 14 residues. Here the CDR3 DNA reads TGTGCCAGCAGCCGACAGTATGGGGGAGAGACCCAGTACTTC. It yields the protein CASSRQYGGETQYF.

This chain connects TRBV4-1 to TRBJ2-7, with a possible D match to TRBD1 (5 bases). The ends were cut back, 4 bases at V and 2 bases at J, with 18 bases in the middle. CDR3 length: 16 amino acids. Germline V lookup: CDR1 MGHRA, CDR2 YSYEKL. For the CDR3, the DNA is TGCGCCAGCAGCCCCCTGGGGCGGTTCCAAACCTACGAGCAGTACTTC. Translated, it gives CASSPLGRFQTYEQYF.

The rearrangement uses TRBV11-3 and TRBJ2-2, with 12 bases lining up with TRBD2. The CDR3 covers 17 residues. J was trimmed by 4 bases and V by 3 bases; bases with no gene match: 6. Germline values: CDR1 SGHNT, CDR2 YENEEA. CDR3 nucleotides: TGTGCCAGCAGCTTGCGACTAGCGGGAGCTATCACCGGGGAGCTGTTTTTT. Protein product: CASSLRLAGAITGELFF.

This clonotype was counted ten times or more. The CDR3 region is CASSAGQGNTGANVLTF. CDR3 nucleotide sequence: TGTGCCAGCAGCGCGGGACAGGGGAATACTGGGGCCAACGTCCTGACTTTC. The chain is built from TRBV9 and TRBJ2-6; TRBD1 aligns across 10 bases. V gave up 3 bases and J gave up 2 bases; unmatched junction bases: 5. This CDR3 has 17 amino acids. Per the germline V gene, CDR1 is SGDLS and CDR2 is YYNGEE.

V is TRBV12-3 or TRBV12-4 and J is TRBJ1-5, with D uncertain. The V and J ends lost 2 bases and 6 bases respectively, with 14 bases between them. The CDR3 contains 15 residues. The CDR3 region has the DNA TGTGCCAGCAGTTTATACACCCAGGCGGGTCAGCCCCAGCATTTT. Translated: CASSLYTQAGQPQHF.

The CDR3 DNA follows: TGTGCCAGCGGACGTACGGTTGGTAGAGAGACCCAGTACTTC. It codes for CASGRTVGRETQYF. The rearrangement uses TRBV6-5 and TRBJ2-5; D is ambiguous. V was shortened by 8 bases and J by 4 bases, with 17 bases between the two germline ends. The CDR3 sequence is 14 residues long. Germline V CDR1 and CDR2: MNHEY, SVGAGI.

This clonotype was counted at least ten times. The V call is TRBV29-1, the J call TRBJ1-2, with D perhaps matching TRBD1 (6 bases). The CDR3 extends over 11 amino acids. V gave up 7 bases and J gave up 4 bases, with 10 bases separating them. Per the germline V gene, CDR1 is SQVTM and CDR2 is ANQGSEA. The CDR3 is CSDTGSYGYTF. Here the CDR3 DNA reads TGCAGCGACACAGGGAGCTATGGCTACACCTTC.

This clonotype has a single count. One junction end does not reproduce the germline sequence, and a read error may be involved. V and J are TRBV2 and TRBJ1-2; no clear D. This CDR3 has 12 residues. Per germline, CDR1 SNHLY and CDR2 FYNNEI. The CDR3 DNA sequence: TGTACCAGCAGTGGAGGGTTCTATGGCTACACCTTC. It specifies CTSSGGFYGYTF.

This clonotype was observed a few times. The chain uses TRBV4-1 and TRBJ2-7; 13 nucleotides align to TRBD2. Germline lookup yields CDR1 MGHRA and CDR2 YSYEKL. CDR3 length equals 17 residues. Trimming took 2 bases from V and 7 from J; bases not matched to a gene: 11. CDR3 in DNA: TGCGCCAGCAGCCAACACACCGGGACTAGCGGGGCCATGGAGCAGTACTTC. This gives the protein CASSQHTGTSGAMEQYF.

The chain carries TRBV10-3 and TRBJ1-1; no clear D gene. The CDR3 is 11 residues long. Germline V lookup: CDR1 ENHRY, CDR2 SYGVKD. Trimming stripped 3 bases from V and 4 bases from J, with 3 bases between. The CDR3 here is CAISDGTEAFF. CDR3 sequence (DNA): TGTGCCATCAGTGATGGCACTGAAGCTTTCTTT.

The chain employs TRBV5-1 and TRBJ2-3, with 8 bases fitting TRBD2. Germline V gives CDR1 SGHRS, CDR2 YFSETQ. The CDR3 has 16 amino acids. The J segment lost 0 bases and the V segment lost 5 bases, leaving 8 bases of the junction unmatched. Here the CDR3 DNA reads TGCGCCAGCAGTGGAAGCGGGAGTGCTAGCACAGATACGCAGTATTTT. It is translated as CASSGSGSASTDTQYF.

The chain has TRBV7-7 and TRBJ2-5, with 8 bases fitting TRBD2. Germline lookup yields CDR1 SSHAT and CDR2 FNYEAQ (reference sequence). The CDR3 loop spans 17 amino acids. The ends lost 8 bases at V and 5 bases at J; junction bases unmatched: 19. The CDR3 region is CASAWRSPGGIPETQYF. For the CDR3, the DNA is TGTGCCAGCGCATGGAGGTCACCGGGGGGGATTCCGGAGACCCAGTACTTC.

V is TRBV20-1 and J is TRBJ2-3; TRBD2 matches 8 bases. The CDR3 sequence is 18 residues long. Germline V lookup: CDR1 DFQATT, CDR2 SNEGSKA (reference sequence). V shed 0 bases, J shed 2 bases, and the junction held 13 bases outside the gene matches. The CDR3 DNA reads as TGCAGTGCTAGAGATTCTCTCCAACTAGCGGTTCTCACAGATACGCAGTATTTT. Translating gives CSARDSLQLAVLTDTQYF.

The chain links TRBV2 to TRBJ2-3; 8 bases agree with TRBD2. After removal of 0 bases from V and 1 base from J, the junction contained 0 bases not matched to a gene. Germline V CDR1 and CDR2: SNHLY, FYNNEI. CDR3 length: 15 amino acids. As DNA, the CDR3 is TGTGCCAGCAGTGAAGCGACTAGCGGCACAGATACGCAGTATTTT. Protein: CASSEATSGTDTQYF.

CDR3 DNA sequence: TGTGCCACCAGTGATTCCAGCGGGGTGGGAGATACGCAGTATTTT. Amino acids: CATSDSSGVGDTQYF. J is TRBJ2-3 and V is TRBV24-1; 7 nucleotides align to TRBD2. This CDR3 spans 15 amino acids. Trimming cost V 2 bases and J 5 bases; bases outside gene matches: 6. Germline V gene data show CDR1 as KGHDR and CDR2 as SFDVKD.

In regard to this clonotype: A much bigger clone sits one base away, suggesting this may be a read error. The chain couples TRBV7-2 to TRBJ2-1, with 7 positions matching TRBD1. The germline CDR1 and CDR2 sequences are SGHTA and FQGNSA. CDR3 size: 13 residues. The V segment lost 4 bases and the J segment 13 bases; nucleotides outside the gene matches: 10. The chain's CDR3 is CASSWGQQETQFF. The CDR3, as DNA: TGTGCCAGCAGCTGGGGACAGCAAGAGACCCAGTTCTTC.

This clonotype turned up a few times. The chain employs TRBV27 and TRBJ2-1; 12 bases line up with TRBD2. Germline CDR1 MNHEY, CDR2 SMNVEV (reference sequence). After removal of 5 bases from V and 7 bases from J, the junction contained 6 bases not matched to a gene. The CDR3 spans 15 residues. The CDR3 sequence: CASSPGLAGQNEQFF. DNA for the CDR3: TGTGCCAGCAGTCCGGGACTAGCGGGCCAAAATGAGCAGTTCTTC.

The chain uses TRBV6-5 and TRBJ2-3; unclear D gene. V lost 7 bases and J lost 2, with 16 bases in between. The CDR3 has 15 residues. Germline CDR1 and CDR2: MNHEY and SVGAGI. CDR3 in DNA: TGTGCCAGCACCTCACGGAGAGTCTTCACAGATACGCAGTATTTT. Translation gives CASTSRRVFTDTQYF.